The 10 T cell receptor beta chains below come from one sample, sequenced in a study of cytomegalovirus exposure and HLA in healthy donors. In the PCR, 60 Vbeta and 13 Jbeta primers were used. Clones were sequenced by immunoSEQ multiplex PCR, and TCRdb holds only the in-frame ones, with some missing. The repertoire has 150,000 to 200,000 clones, 84% of them found once; the top ten carry roughly 2.1%. Source material: PBMCs. Receptors originate from a man aged 18 to 35 in good health and CMV-seronegative.

This chain joins TRBV27 and TRBJ2-7; D perhaps matches TRBD2 (5 bases). The CDR3 covers 13 residues. V was pared by 5 bases and J by 1 base, with 9 bases between. CDR1 MNHEY and CDR2 SMNVEV come from the germline V gene (reference sequence). The CDR3 loop is CASSQTGSYEQYF. For the CDR3, the DNA is TGTGCCAGCAGTCAGACGGGATCCTACGAGCAGTACTTC.

This clone was picked up one time. This sequence joins TRBV2 and TRBJ1-1; D perhaps matches TRBD1 (5 bases). Between the trimmed V and J ends, which lost 7 bases and 0 bases, there was a span of 12 bases. The CDR3 covers 14 residues. Germline V gene lookup returns CDR1 SNHLY and CDR2 FYNNEI. The CDR3 DNA reads TGTGCCAGCACCGAGGGACTGGTGAACACTGAAGCTTTCTTT. Translated, it gives CASTEGLVNTEAFF.

V and J are TRBV7-6 and TRBJ2-7, with D perhaps matching TRBD1 (6 bases). This CDR3 comprises 14 residues. Trimming shortened V by 1 base and J by 0 bases, and 7 bases separated the two germline ends. Per germline, CDR1 SGHVS and CDR2 FNYEAQ. CDR3 DNA: TGTGCCAGCAGCTTAGGGACAGCCTCCTACGAGCAGTACTTC. This gives the protein CASSLGTASYEQYF.

This clone has only a few counts. The chain's CDR3 is CASPPSGKKYYEQYF. CDR3 DNA: TGTGCCAGCCCCCCTAGCGGAAAAAAATACTACGAGCAGTACTTC. The chain joins TRBV27 to TRBJ2-7; 7 bases match TRBD2. The CDR3 has 15 amino acids. Trimming took 8 bases from V and 3 from J; bases not matched to a gene: 13. Germline V gives CDR1 MNHEY, CDR2 SMNVEV (reference sequence).

The chain recombines TRBV27 with TRBJ1-2; 12 nucleotides match TRBD1. J was trimmed by 2 bases and V by 4 bases; bases with no gene match: 2. The germline gives CDR1 MNHEY, CDR2 SMNVEV (reference sequence). The CDR3 is made up of 15 amino acids. In nucleotides, the CDR3 is TGTGCCAGCAGTTCGGGACAGGGGGCCAACTATGGCTACACCTTC. As protein: CASSSGQGANYGYTF.

The chain links TRBV11-2 to TRBJ1-1; a possible D gene is TRBD1 (5 bases). Per the germline V gene, CDR1 is SGHAT and CDR2 is FQNNGV. This CDR3 comprises 17 residues. Trimming removed 1 base from V and 5 bases from J, with 20 bases in between. CDR3 nucleotide sequence: TGTGCCAGCAGCTTAGGAGGACATGACCGAAGGCATACTGAAGCTTTCTTT. Its translation is CASSLGGHDRRHTEAFF.

The chain is built from TRBV4-1 and TRBJ2-5; D is perhaps TRBD2 (6 bases). Trimming stripped 0 bases from V and 5 bases from J, with 10 bases between. The germline V gene has CDR1 MGHRA and CDR2 YSYEKL. This CDR3 has 14 residues. For the CDR3, the DNA is TGCGCCAGCAGCCAAGAGACTAGGGTGGAGACCCAGTACTTC. It specifies CASSQETRVETQYF.

The rearrangement joins TRBV29-1 to TRBJ2-3; possible D gene TRBD2, 5 bases. The CDR3 has 15 residues. Germline-derived CDR1 and CDR2 are SQVTM and ANQGSEA. The germline V and J ends were trimmed by 5 bases and 1 base, with 16 bases remaining between them. The CDR3 loop is CSVSGGLFGTDTQYF. In DNA, the CDR3 is TGCAGCGTTTCCGGCGGGCTATTTGGCACAGATACGCAGTATTTT.

J is TRBJ2-3 and V is TRBV7-6; possibly TRBD2 for D (6 bases). CDR3 length equals 13 residues. The germline V gene encodes CDR1 SGHVS and CDR2 FNYEAQ. Trimming left V 3 bases short and J 9 bases short, with 13 bases between. The CDR3 loop is CASSLEGTITQYF. DNA of the CDR3: TGTGCCAGCAGCTTGGAGGGGACCATCACGCAGTATTTT. The full variable domain, rest sourced from reference TRBV7-6 and TRBJ2-3, is GAGVSQSPRYKVTKRGQDVALRCDPISGHVSLYWYRQALGQGPEFLTYFNYEAQQDKSGLPNDRFSAERPEGSISTLTIQRTEQRDSAMYRCASSLEGTITQYFGPGTRLTVL.

This chain links TRBV7-9 with TRBJ1-4; 9 bases are a match to TRBD1. Germline-derived CDR1 and CDR2 are SEHNR and FQNEAQ (reference sequence). This CDR3 has 15 residues. V was pared by 4 bases and J by 5 bases, with 5 bases of the junction left unmatched. CDR3 sequence (DNA): TGTGCCAGCAGCTCGGGACAGGGTCTAAATGAAAAACTGTTTTTT. This translates into CASSSGQGLNEKLFF.